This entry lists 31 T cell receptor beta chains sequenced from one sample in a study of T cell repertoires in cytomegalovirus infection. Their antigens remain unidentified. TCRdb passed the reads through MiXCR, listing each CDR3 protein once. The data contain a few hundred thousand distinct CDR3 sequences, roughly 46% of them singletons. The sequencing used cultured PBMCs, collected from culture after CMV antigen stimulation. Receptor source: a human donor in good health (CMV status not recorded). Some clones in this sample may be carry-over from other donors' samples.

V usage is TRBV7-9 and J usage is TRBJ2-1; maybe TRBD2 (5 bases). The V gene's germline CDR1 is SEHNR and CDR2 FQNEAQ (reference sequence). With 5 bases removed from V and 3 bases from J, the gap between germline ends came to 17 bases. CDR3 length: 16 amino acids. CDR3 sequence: CASSPRLERYYNEQFF. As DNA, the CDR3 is TGTGCCAGCAGCCCTCGATTGGAGCGGTACTACAATGAGCAGTTCTTC.

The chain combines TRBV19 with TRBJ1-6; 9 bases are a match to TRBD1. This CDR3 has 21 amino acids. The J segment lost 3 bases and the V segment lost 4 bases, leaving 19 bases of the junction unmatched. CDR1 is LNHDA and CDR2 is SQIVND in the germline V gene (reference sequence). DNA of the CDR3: TGTGCCAGTAGTAAACCCCCCACTGGACAGGGGCGAGAAATCTATAATTCACCCCTCCACTTT. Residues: CASSKPPTGQGREIYNSPLHF.

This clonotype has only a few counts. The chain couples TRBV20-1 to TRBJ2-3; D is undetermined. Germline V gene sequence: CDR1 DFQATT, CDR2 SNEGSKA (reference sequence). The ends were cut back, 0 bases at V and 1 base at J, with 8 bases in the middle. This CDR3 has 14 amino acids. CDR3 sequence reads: CSARDPDGTDTQYF. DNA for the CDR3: TGCAGTGCTAGAGATCCCGACGGCACAGATACGCAGTATTTT.

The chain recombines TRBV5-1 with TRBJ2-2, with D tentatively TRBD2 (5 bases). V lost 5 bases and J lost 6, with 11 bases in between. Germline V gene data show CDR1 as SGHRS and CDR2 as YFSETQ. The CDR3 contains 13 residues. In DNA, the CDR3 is TGCGCCAGCAGTAGCGTCGGTTCCGGGGAGCTGTTTTTT. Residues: CASSSVGSGELFF. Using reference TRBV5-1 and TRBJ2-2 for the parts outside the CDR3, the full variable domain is KAGVTQTPRYLIKTRGQQVTLSCSPISGHRSVSWYQQTPGQGLQFLFEYFSETQRNKGNFPGRFSGRQFSNSRSEMNVSTLELGDSALYLCASSSVGSGELFFGEGSRLTVL.

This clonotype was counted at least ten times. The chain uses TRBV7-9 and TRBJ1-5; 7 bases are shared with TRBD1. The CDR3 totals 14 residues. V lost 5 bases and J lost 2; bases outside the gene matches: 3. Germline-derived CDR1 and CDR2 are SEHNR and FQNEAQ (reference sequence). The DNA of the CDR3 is TGTGCCAGCAGCCCTCAGGGGGGCAATCAGCCCCAGCATTTT. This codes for CASSPQGGNQPQHF.

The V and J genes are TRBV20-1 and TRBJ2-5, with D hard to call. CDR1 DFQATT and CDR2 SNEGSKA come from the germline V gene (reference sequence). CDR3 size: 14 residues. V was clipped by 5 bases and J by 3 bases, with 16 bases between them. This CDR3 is CSASQGYTEETQYF. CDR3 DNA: TGCAGTGCTTCCCAAGGGTACACGGAAGAGACCCAGTACTTC.

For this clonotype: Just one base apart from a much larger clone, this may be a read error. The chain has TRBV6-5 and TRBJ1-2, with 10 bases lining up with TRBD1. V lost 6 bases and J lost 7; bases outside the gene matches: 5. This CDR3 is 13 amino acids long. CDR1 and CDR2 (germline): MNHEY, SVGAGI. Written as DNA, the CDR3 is TGTGCCAGCAGCCGGGACAGGGGATTTGGCTACACCTTC. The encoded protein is CASSRDRGFGYTF.

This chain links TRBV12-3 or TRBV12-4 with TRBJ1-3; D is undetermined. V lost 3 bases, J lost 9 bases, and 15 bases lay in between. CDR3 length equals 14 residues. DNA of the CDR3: TGTGCCAGCAGTTTTTACACGGGGAGGAGCACCATATATTTT. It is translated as CASSFYTGRSTIYF.

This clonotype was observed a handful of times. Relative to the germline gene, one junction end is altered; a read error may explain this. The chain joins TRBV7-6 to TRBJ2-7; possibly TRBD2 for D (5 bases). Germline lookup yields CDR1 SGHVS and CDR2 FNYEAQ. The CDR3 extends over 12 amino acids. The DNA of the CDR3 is TGTGCCAGCAGCGGGGAATCCGCGGGTTTGCGATTC. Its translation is CASSGESAGLRF. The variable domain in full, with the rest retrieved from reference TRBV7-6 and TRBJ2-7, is GAGVSQSPRYKVTKRGQDVALRCDPISGHVSLYWYRQALGQGPEFLTYFNYEAQQDKSGLPNDRFSAERPEGSISTLTIQRTEQRDSAMYRCASSGESAGLRFGPGTRLTVT.

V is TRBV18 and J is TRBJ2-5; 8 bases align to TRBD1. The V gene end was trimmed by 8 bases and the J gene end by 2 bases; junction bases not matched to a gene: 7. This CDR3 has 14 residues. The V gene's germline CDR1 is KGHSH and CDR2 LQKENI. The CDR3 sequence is CASRMDRAQETQYF. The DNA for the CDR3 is TGTGCCAGCCGGATGGACAGGGCTCAAGAGACCCAGTACTTC.

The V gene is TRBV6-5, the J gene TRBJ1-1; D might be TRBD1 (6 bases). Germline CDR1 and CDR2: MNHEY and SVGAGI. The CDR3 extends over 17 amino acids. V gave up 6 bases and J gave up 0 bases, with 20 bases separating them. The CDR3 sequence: CASRKQGTLGMNTEAFF. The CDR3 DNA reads TGTGCCAGCAGGAAACAGGGAACCCTAGGGATGAACACTGAAGCTTTCTTT.

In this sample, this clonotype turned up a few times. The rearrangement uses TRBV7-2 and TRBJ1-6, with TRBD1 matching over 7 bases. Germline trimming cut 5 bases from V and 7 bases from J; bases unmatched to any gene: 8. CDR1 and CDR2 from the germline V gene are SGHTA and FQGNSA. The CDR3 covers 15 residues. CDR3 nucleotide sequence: TGTGCCAGCAGCACCCTTCGAGGGGGCAATTCACCCCTCCACTTT. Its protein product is CASSTLRGGNSPLHF.

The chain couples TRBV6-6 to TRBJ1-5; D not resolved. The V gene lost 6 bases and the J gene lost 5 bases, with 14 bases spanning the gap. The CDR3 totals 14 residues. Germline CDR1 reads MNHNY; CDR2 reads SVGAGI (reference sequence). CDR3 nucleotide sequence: TGTGCCAGCAGCATCCGGGCCACCGATCAGCCCCAGCATTTT. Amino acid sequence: CASSIRATDQPQHF.

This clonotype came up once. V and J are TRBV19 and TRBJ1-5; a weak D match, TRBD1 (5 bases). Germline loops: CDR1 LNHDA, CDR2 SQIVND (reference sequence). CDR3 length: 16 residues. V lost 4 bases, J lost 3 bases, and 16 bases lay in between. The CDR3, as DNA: TGTGCCAGTAGTAGGCCCGGATCGGGGGTCAATCAGCCCCAGCATTTT. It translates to CASSRPGSGVNQPQHF.

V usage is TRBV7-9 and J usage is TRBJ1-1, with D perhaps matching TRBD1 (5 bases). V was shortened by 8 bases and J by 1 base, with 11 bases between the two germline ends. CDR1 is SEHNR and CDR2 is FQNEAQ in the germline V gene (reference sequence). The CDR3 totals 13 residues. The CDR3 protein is CASGKGANTEAFF. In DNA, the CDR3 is TGTGCCAGCGGCAAAGGGGCGAACACTGAAGCTTTCTTT. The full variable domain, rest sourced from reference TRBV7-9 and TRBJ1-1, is DTGVSQNPRHKITKRGQNVTFRCDPISEHNRLYWYRQTLGQGPEFLTYFQNEAQLEKSRLLSDRFSAERPKGSFSTLEIQRTEQGDSAMYLCASGKGANTEAFFGQGTRLTVV.

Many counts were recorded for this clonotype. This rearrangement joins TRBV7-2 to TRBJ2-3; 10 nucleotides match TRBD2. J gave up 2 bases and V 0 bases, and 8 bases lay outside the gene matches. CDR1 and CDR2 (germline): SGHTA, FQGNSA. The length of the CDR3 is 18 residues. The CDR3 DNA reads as TGTGCCAGCAGCTTAGCGTTTCTAGCGGGGGTCTACACAGATACGCAGTATTTT. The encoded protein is CASSLAFLAGVYTDTQYF.

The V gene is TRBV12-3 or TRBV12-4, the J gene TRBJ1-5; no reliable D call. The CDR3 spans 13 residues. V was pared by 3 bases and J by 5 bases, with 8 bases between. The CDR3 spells CASSLLRDQPQHF. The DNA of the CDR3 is TGTGCCAGCAGTTTGTTGAGGGATCAGCCCCAGCATTTT.

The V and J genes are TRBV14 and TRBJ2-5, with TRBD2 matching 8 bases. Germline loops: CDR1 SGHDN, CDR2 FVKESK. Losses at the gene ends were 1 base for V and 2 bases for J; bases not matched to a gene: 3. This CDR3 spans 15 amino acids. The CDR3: CASSQVGTSQETQYF. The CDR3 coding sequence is TGTGCCAGCAGCCAAGTCGGGACTAGTCAAGAGACCCAGTACTTC.

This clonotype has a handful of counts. CDR3 in DNA: TGCGCCAGCAGCTTGGGGGGTGCAGCGCTCAACACAGATACGCAGTATTTT. Encoded protein: CASSLGGAALNTDTQYF. This sequence joins TRBV5-1 and TRBJ2-3; D uncertain. Trimming removed 0 bases from V and 2 bases from J, with 16 bases in between. Germline V lookup: CDR1 SGHRS, CDR2 YFSETQ. CDR3 length: 17 residues.

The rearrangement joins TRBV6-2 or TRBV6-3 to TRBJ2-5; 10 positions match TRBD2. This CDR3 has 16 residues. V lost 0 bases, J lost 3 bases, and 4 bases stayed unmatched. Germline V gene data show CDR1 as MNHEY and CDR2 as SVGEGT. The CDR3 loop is CASSYSTSGEEETQYF. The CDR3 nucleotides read TGTGCCAGCAGTTACTCTACTAGCGGGGAGGAAGAGACCCAGTACTTC.

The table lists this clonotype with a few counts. The CDR3 spells CASSLMVGASYNEQFF. DNA of the CDR3: TGTGCCAGCAGCTTAATGGTTGGGGCTAGTTACAATGAGCAGTTCTTC. The V and J genes are TRBV7-2 and TRBJ2-1, with D perhaps TRBD1 (5 bases). Trimming took 2 bases from V and 4 from J, leaving 15 bases between them. CDR1 is SGHTA and CDR2 is FQGNSA in the germline V gene. There are 16 residues in the CDR3.

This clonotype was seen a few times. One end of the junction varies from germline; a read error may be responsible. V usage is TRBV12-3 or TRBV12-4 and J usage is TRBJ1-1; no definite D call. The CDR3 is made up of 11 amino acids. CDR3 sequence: CASNLGTEAFF. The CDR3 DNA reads TGTGCCAGCAATTTAGGCACTGAAGCTTTCTTT.

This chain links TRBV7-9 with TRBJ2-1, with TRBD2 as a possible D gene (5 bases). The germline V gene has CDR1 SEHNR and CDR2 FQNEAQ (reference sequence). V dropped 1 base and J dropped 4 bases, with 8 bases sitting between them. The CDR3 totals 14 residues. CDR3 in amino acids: CASSLGLNYNEQFF. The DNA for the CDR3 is TGTGCCAGCAGCTTAGGACTAAATTACAATGAGCAGTTCTTC. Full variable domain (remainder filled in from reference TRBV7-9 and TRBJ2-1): DTGVSQNPRHKITKRGQNVTFRCDPISEHNRLYWYRQTLGQGPEFLTYFQNEAQLEKSRLLSDRFSAERPKGSFSTLEIQRTEQGDSAMYLCASSLGLNYNEQFFGPGTRLTVL.

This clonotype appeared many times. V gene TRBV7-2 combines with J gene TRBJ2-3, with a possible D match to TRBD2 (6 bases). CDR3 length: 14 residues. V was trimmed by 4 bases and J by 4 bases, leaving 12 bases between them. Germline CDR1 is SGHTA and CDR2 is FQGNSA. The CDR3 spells CASSSGGTADTQYF. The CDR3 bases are TGTGCCAGCAGCTCCGGCGGGACGGCAGATACGCAGTATTTT.

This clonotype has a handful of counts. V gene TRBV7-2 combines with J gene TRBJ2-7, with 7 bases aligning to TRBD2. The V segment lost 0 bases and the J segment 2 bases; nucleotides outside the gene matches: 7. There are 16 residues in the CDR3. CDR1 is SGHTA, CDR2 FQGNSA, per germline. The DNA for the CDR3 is TGTGCCAGCAGCTTAGCGCGGGGGACCGCAGCCTACGAGCAGTACTTC. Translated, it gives CASSLARGTAAYEQYF.

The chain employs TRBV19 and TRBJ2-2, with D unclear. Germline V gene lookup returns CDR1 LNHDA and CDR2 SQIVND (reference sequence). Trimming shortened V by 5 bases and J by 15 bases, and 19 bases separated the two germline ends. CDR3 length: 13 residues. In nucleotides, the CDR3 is TGTGCCAGTAGTGGTTCCGGGCACCGAGAAATGTTTTTT. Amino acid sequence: CASSGSGHREMFF.

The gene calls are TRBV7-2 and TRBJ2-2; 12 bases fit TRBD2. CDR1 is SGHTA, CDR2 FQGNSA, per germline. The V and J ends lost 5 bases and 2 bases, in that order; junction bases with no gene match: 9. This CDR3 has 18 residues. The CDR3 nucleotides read TGTGCCAGCAGCCCTATCTTACTAGCGGGGGGTAACACCGGGGAGCTGTTTTTT. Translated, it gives CASSPILLAGGNTGELFF.

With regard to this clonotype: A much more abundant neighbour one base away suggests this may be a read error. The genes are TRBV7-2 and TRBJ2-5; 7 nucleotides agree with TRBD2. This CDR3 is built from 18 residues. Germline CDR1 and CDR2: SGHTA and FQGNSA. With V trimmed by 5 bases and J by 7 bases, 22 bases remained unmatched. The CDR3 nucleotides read TGTGCCAGCAGCCTCCCCCTTCCGGCGGGCGGGGGAACCGGGACCCAGTACTTC. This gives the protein CASSLPLPAGGGTGTQYF.

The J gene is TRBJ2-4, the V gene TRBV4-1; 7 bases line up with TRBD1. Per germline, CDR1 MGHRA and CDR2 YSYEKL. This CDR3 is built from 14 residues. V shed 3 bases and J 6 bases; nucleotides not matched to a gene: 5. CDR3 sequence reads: CASSQSRDRNIQYF. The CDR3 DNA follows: TGCGCCAGCAGCCAGTCCAGGGACAGAAACATTCAGTACTTC.

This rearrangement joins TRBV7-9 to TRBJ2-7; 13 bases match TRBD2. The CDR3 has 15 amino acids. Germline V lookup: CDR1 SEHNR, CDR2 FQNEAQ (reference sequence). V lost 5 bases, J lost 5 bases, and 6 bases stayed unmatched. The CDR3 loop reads CASSLGLAGENEQYF. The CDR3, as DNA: TGTGCCAGCAGCCTAGGACTAGCGGGAGAAAACGAGCAGTACTTC.

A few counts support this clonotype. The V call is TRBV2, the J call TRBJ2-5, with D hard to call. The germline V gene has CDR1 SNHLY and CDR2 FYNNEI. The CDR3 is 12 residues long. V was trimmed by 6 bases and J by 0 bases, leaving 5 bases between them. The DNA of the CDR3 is TGTGCCAGCAGAAGCTACCAAGAGACCCAGTACTTC. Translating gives CASRSYQETQYF.